This T cell receptor (beta chain) was recorded in a study of blood T cells in healthy people across ages. General study results and limits: TCR beta diversity tracked closely with naive T cell percentage.

A second 7 to 11 cycle PCR used barcoded and J-beta primers. CDR3-containing paired-end reads numbering at least 2.5 million came from each sample. TCRdb re-analysed the 5' RACE reads in MiXCR, keeping a single row per CDR3 protein. In the table there are a few hundred thousand distinct CDR3 sequences, around a quarter of which are singletons. This clonotype was seen ten or more times. Its target is not known. The CDR3 covers 13 residues. Germline CDR1 reads SEHNR; CDR2 reads FQNEAQ (reference sequence). This sample also belongs to another study, concerning T cells of mothers and their children. This second study notes: With unrelated pairs as the comparison, related mother-child pairs had a slightly higher overlap that was not significant.

This clonotype originated in a boy between 2 and 10 years old in good health. The chain is built from TRBV7-9 and TRBJ2-5; unclear D gene. The assigned J gene may be wrong: the sequence end matches TRBJ2-7 better. Sequencing was carried out using blood. In DNA form, the CDR3 reads TGTGCCAGCAGCTTCGTGGGTTCCTACGAGCAGTACTTC. Translated, it gives CASSFVGSYEQYF.